The 14 T cell receptor beta chains reported below all come from one sample, sequenced in a study of cytomegalovirus exposure and HLA in healthy donors. The PCR used 60 Vbeta and 13 Jbeta primers. Some clones are missing from TCRdb's copy, which holds only in-frame ones; the method was immunoSEQ multiplex PCR. The sample has about 240,000 clones; about three quarters are singletons. Sequenced input: PBMCs. The source of these receptors is a boy aged 10-17 years in good health and CMV-seronegative.

This clone was observed a handful of times. The gene calls are TRBV14 and TRBJ1-1; a possible D gene is TRBD1 (6 bases). The CDR3 length is 13 residues. Trimming cost V 5 bases and J 5 bases, with 12 bases left between them. Looked up from germline, CDR1 is SGHDN and CDR2 is FVKESK. CDR3 sequence (DNA): TGTGCCAGCAGCAGGGAGGGGGGAACTGAAGCTTTCTTT. Translating it yields CASSREGGTEAFF.

Worth noting for this clone: The junction does not match germline at one end; this may be a read error. J is TRBJ2-7 and V is TRBV7-9, with 8 positions matching TRBD1. Germline CDR1 is SEHNR and CDR2 is FQNEAQ (reference sequence). The CDR3 length is 18 residues. The CDR3, as DNA: TGTTCCAGCAGCCTCGGTCTTACGACAGGGGTTTCTTCCTACGAGCAGTACTTC. This translates into CSSSLGLTTGVSSYEQYF.

The V and J genes are TRBV30 and TRBJ1-2; TRBD1 is a possible D gene (6 bases). V was cut by 4 bases and J by 3 bases, with 21 bases left in between. Germline loops: CDR1 GTSNPN, CDR2 SVGIG (reference sequence). The CDR3 consists of 16 residues. DNA of the CDR3: TGTGCCTGGACCGTACCCATCTACAGGGTCGACTATGGCTACACCTTC. Its protein is CAWTVPIYRVDYGYTF.

The gene calls are TRBV7-8 and TRBJ1-5; D is unresolved. The V and J ends lost 5 bases and 2 bases respectively, with 10 bases between them. Germline V gene lookup returns CDR1 SGHVS and CDR2 FQNEAQ. The CDR3 runs to 14 residues. The CDR3 sequence is CASSRSGGNQPQHF. In nucleotides, the CDR3 is TGTGCCAGCAGCCGCTCAGGTGGCAATCAGCCCCAGCATTTT.

The chain combines TRBV7-9 with TRBJ1-2, with D tentatively TRBD1 (5 bases). The CDR3 has 16 amino acids. Germline V lookup: CDR1 SEHNR, CDR2 FQNEAQ (reference sequence). V shed 5 bases and J shed 2 bases, with 18 bases lying between them. In DNA form, the CDR3 reads TGTGCCAGCAGCCAACCGAATCTTCAGGGAAACTATGGCTACACCTTC. It translates to CASSQPNLQGNYGYTF.

This CDR3 reads CAWSELRRGAYEQYF. The CDR3 bases are TGTGCCTGGAGTGAACTAAGGCGGGGGGCCTACGAGCAGTACTTC. V is TRBV30 and J is TRBJ2-7, with 8 bases aligning to TRBD2. The CDR3 covers 15 residues. Germline CDR1 and CDR2: GTSNPN and SVGIG (reference sequence). The junction had 7 bases not matched to a gene; V was cut back by 1 base and J by 2 bases.

The genes are TRBV7-3 and TRBJ1-1, with 9 bases fitting TRBD1. Germline V gene sequence: CDR1 SGHTA, CDR2 FQGTGA. This CDR3 is built from 14 residues. Trimming took 4 bases from V and 5 from J; bases not matched to a gene: 5. DNA of the CDR3: TGTGCCAGCAGCTCCGACAGGGGGGGAACTGAAGCTTTCTTT. Encoded protein: CASSSDRGGTEAFF.

V usage is TRBV19 and J usage is TRBJ2-5, with 7 bases lining up with TRBD2. V lost 3 bases to trimming and J lost 1 base; unmatched junction nucleotides: 5. CDR3 length: 15 amino acids. CDR1 LNHDA and CDR2 SQIVND come from the germline V gene (reference sequence). This chain's CDR3 is CASSMGGGAQETQYF. The CDR3 DNA reads TGTGCCAGTAGTATGGGCGGGGGAGCCCAAGAGACCCAGTACTTC. The full variable domain, in which reference TRBV19 and TRBJ2-5 provide the parts outside the CDR3, is DGGITQSPKYLFRKEGQNVTLSCEQNLNHDAMYWYRQDPGQGLRLIYYSQIVNDFQKGDIAEGYSVSREKKESFPLTVTSAQKNPTAFYLCASSMGGGAQETQYFGPGTRLLVL.

The table lists this clone with a count of one. This sequence joins TRBV4-2 and TRBJ1-1, with 8 bases aligning to TRBD1. Germline V CDR1 and CDR2: LGHNA, YNFKEQ. With V trimmed by 0 bases and J by 10 bases, 4 bases remained unmatched. The CDR3 length is 13 residues. For the CDR3, the DNA is TGTGCCAGCAGCCAAGACGAGGACAGGGCAGCTTTCTTT. Translation: CASSQDEDRAAFF.

This clone came up once. This chain connects TRBV7-3 to TRBJ1-1, with 9 bases that match TRBD1. This CDR3 has 14 amino acids. V was clipped by 4 bases and J by 5 bases; unmatched bases: 5. Germline V gives CDR1 SGHTA, CDR2 FQGTGA. In DNA form, the CDR3 reads TGTGCCAGCAGCTCGACAGGGGGTCGGACTGAAGCTTTCTTT. It specifies CASSSTGGRTEAFF.

V is TRBV4-1 and J is TRBJ2-7; maybe TRBD1 (6 bases). This CDR3 region has 16 residues. V lost 4 bases to trimming and J lost 4 bases, with 20 bases between them. Germline CDR1 and CDR2: MGHRA and YSYEKL. The CDR3 protein is CASSRLWTEEIYEQYF. CDR3 DNA sequence: TGCGCCAGCAGCCGATTATGGACAGAGGAGATATACGAGCAGTACTTC.

This clone has a single count. V and J are TRBV29-1 and TRBJ2-5; D is unresolved. The J call is doubtful: the DNA matches TRBJ2-7 better. The germline V gene encodes CDR1 SQVTM and CDR2 ANQGSEA. This CDR3 comprises 13 residues. The CDR3 spells CSVEGIGAYEQYF. The CDR3 coding sequence is TGCAGCGTTGAAGGCATCGGTGCCTACGAGCAGTACTTC.

This clone was counted a few times. Here the CDR3 reads CASSERWREGGYTF. In DNA form, the CDR3 reads TGTGCCAGCAGTGAACGGTGGAGGGAGGGCGGCTACACCTTC. The chain recombines TRBV2 with TRBJ1-2; D gene unclear. This CDR3 comprises 14 residues. CDR1 and CDR2 from the germline V gene are SNHLY and FYNNEI. With 2 bases removed from V and 8 bases from J, the gap between germline ends came to 15 bases. The complete variable domain, with remaining parts taken from reference TRBV2 and TRBJ1-2, reads EPEVTQTPSHQVTQMGQEVILRCVPISNHLYFYWYRQILGQKVEFLVSFYNNEISEKSEIFDDQFSVERPDGSNFTLKIRSTKLEDSAMYFCASSERWREGGYTFGSGTRLTVV.

This clone was recorded a few times. This chain connects TRBV5-1 to TRBJ2-1; TRBD2 agrees at 7 bases. CDR1 is SGHRS, CDR2 YFSETQ, per germline. This CDR3 comprises 17 residues. The V and J ends lost 2 bases and 7 bases, in that order; junction bases with no gene match: 15. Written as DNA, the CDR3 is TGCGCCAGCAGCTTTTACAGCGGGGTCTTGACGGGAAATGAGCAGTTCTTC. The encoded protein is CASSFYSGVLTGNEQFF.